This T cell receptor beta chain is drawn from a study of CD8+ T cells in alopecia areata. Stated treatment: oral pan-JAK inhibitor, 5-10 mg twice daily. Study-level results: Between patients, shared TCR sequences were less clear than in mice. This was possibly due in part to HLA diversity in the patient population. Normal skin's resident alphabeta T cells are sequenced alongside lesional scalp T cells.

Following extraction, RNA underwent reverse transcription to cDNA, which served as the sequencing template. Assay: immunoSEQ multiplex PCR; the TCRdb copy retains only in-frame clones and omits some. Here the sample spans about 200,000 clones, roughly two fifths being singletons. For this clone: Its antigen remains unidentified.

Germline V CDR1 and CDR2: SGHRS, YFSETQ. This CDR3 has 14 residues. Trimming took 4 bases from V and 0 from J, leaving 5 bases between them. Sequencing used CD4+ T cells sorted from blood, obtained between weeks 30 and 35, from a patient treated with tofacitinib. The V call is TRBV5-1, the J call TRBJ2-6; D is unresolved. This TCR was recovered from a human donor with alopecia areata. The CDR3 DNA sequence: TGCGCCAGCAGCGGAGACTCTGGGGCCAACGTCCTGACTTTC. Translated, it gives CASSGDSGANVLTF.